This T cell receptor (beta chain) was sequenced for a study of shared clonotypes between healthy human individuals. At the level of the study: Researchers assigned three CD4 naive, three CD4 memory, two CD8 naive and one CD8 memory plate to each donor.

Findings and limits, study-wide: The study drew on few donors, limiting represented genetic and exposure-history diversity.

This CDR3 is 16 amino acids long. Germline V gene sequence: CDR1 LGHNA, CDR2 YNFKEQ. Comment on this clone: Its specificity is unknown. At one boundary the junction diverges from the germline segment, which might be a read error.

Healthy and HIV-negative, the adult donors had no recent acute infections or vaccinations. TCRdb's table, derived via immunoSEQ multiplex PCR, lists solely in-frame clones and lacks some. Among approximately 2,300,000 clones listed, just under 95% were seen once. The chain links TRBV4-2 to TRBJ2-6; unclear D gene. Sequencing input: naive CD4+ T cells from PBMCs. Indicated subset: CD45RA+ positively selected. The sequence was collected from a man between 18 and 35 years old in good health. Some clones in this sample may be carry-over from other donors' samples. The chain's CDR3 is CASTQNLGSGANVLTF. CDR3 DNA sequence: TGTGCCAGCACCCAAAATTTGGGCTCTGGGGCCAACGTCCTGACTTTC.